A selection of T cell receptor beta chains follows, all from one sample in a study of blood T cells in healthy people across ages. MiXCR, run by TCRdb on the 5' RACE reads, gives a single entry per CDR3 protein. The sample gives approximately 1.5 million distinct CDR3 sequences, about 31% of which show up once; approximately 10% is in the top ten. The sample taken for sequencing was blood. All receptors come from a woman aged 25 to 39 in good health. The CDR3 runs from the conserved cysteine through the conserved F or W. A D gene is named only where the DNA matches it firmly. Not every row has a clone size; where given, it reads once, few, many or a size class.

DNA	CDR3	D	size	J	V
TGTGCCAGCAGTGAACGGGGTAGCATGGAGACCCAGTACTTC	CASSERGSMETQYF	.	.	TRBJ2-5	TRBV6-1
TGCGCCAGCAGTGAGTCGTATGGGAGCGGGAGGGACGTAGAGCAGTTCTTC	CASSESYGSGRDVEQFF	TRBD2	.	TRBJ2-1	TRBV10-2
TGCGCCAGCAGCGAGACAAGAAACTACGAGCAGTACTTC	CASSETRNYEQYF	.	few	TRBJ2-7	TRBV5-1
TGCGCCAGCAGCTTGGTTGGAGCGGGAGAGGGTGAGCAGTTCTTC	CASSLVGAGEGEQFF	TRBD2	few	TRBJ2-1	TRBV5-1
TGTGCCAGCAGCCTCCCCGCGCTAGCGGGAGTAAATGAGCAGTTCTTC	CASSLPALAGVNEQFF	TRBD2	.	TRBJ2-1	TRBV3-1
TGCAATGCTCCAGAGCGGGAGAGAGGAAATGAGCAGTTCTTC	CNAPERERGNEQFF	TRBD2	.	TRBJ2-1	TRBV20-1
TGCAGTGCTGGAGGGGGGAATGAGCAGTTCTTC	CSAGGGNEQFF	.	few	TRBJ2-1	TRBV20-1
TGTGCCAGCAGTTTTTCTAAGGGGGAGCAGTACTTC	CASSFSKGEQYF	.	.	TRBJ2-7	TRBV27
TGCAGCTATTCCCGACAGGACCCTAACTATGGCTACACCTTC	CSYSRQDPNYGYTF	.	.	TRBJ1-2	TRBV29-1
TGTGCCAGCAGCTTAGGGCCCGGGACAAGGGGGGAGACCCAGTACTTC	CASSLGPGTRGETQYF	.	.	TRBJ2-5	TRBV7-2
TGTGCCAGCACCACTATAGCCACTGGAGCTTTCTTT	CASTTIATGAFF	.	.	TRBJ1-1	TRBV6-2/TRBV6-3
TGTGCCATCAGTGACCAAGAGACCAATGAGCAGTTCTTC	CAISDQETNEQFF	.	many	TRBJ2-1	TRBV10-3
TGCAGTGCTCACGGTAGTAATGAAAAACTGTTTTTT	CSAHGSNEKLFF	.	many	TRBJ1-4	TRBV20-1
TGTGCCAGCAGCTTAGTTGCGCTAGCGGTGAGCTCCTACAATGAGCAGTTCTTC	CASSLVALAVSSYNEQFF	TRBD2	.	TRBJ2-1	TRBV11-2
TGTGCCAGCAGCTTAGCTCCTAGCGGGGGCCACCATTCCTACGAGCAGTACTTC	CASSLAPSGGHHSYEQYF	TRBD2	.	TRBJ2-7	TRBV7-2
TGTGCCAGCAGCTTAGATGCACCCAATCAGCCCCAGCATTTT	CASSLDAPNQPQHF	.	.	TRBJ1-5	TRBV7-8
TGTGCCAGCAGTTACTCGAATGATGGAGCTGAGCAGTACTTC	CASSYSNDGAEQYF	.	.	TRBJ2-4	TRBV6-5
TGTGCCAGCAGTTACTCGATGGCGGGACTAGCGATACAAGAGACCCAGTACTTC	CASSYSMAGLAIQETQYF	TRBD2	.	TRBJ2-5	TRBV6-5
TGTGCCAGCAGTGACGGACAGGGGATATCCTACAATGAGCAGTTCTTC	CASSDGQGISYNEQFF	TRBD1	.	TRBJ2-1	TRBV6-1
TGTGCCAGCAGTTTAGGCCGTACTAGCGGGGGGGCCGGAGAGCAGTTCTTC	CASSLGRTSGGAGEQFF	TRBD2	few	TRBJ2-1	TRBV12-3/TRBV12-4
TGCAGCGTTAAGGGGGCGGTCACTGAAGCTTTCTTT	CSVKGAVTEAFF	TRBD1	.	TRBJ1-1	TRBV29-1
TGTGCCAGCAGTGAAGGGTGGACAGGCAATCAGCCCCAGCATTTT	CASSEGWTGNQPQHF	.	once	TRBJ1-5	TRBV2
TGTGCCAGCAGTCGCTTTGGGGCAGGGTTCAAGGGCAATCAGCCCCAGCATTTT	CASSRFGAGFKGNQPQHF	.	.	TRBJ1-5	TRBV7-2
TGTGCCAGCAGCTTAGATCGTCTTGACACGTATACGCAGTATTTT	CASSLDRLDTYTQYF	.	.	TRBJ2-3	TRBV11-2
TGTGCCAGCTCTCCATTTCTGGAGTTGGGCTCTGGGGCCAACGTCCTGACTTTC	CASSPFLELGSGANVLTF	.	.	TRBJ2-6	TRBV18
TGTGCCGTCAGTGACCCGGGACGGACGAACACTGAAGCTTTCTTT	CAVSDPGRTNTEAFF	.	.	TRBJ1-1	TRBV10-3
TGTGCCAGCAGCAAGGACTGGGGGCTTAACGAGCAGTACTTC	CASSKDWGLNEQYF	.	.	TRBJ2-7	TRBV11-2
TGCGCCAGCAGCCTTCTTTATAGCAGCTCCTACAATGAGCAGTTCTTC	CASSLLYSSSYNEQFF	.	many	TRBJ2-1	TRBV4-1
TGTGCCATCAGTGAAGGGTCAGCTAAAGACATTCAGTACTTC	CAISEGSAKDIQYF	.	.	TRBJ2-4	TRBV10-3
TGTGCCAGCAGTCTAACTGCCGTAAGCGGGAGGACCTCCTACAAGCAGTACTTC	CASSLTAVSGRTSYKQYF	TRBD2	.	TRBJ2-7	TRBV27
TGTGCCAGCAGTTTAGTTGGGCTAGCGGATTTCGGGGAGCAGTTCTTC	CASSLVGLADFGEQFF	TRBD2	.	TRBJ2-1	TRBV12-3/TRBV12-4
TGTGCCAGCAGTTCCAAGGGGGGCAACAGAGAGCAGTACTTC	CASSSKGGNREQYF	.	few	TRBJ2-7	TRBV27
TGCGCCAGCAGCCAACTAGCGGGAGTGGTCTACGAGCAGTACTTC	CASSQLAGVVYEQYF	TRBD2	.	TRBJ2-7	TRBV4-1
TGCAGCGATAGGACAGGGGGGAACTATGGCTACACCTTC	CSDRTGGNYGYTF	TRBD1	.	TRBJ1-2	TRBV29-1
TGTGCCAGCAGCTTAGATCCGAGGCAGACCCAGTACTTC	CASSLDPRQTQYF	.	.	TRBJ2-5	TRBV7-7
TGTGCCAGCAGTCTAACGGGGAATAACATCTACGAGCAGTACTTC	CASSLTGNNIYEQYF	.	few	TRBJ2-7	TRBV27
TGCGCCACCCAACGGACAGGCGGATGGGATACGCAGTATTTT	CATQRTGGWDTQYF	TRBD1	.	TRBJ2-3	TRBV5-1
TGTGCCAGCAGGCGGACAGGGGGCGCGGGTGAGCAGTACTTC	CASRRTGGAGEQYF	TRBD1	.	TRBJ2-7	TRBV27
TGTGTCAGCAGTTTCAAGAACACTGAAGCTTTCTTT	CVSSFKNTEAFF	.	.	TRBJ1-1	TRBV12-3/TRBV12-4
TGTGCCAGCAGTTTAATGGCAGGAGTCCACCCCGAGCAGTACTTC	CASSLMAGVHPEQYF	.	few	TRBJ2-7	TRBV28
TGCAGCGTGGGGGGTCTGGAGACCCAGTACTTC	CSVGGLETQYF	.	many	TRBJ2-5	TRBV29-1
TGTGCCAGCAGGGGTTTGGGCAGGGGGTATTCAGAGACCCAGTACTTC	CASRGLGRGYSETQYF	TRBD1	few	TRBJ2-5	TRBV11-2
TGCGCCAGCAGCCAAGAAGGGACAGGGCGCACTGAAGCTTTCTTT	CASSQEGTGRTEAFF	TRBD1	few	TRBJ1-1	TRBV4-1
TGCAGCGTCTTCTTATCTGGGGCCAACGTCCTGACTTTC	CSVFLSGANVLTF	.	.	TRBJ2-6	TRBV29-1
TGTGCCAGCAGTTTTCAAGGAGGAGCCAAAAACATTCAGTACTTC	CASSFQGGAKNIQYF	.	.	TRBJ2-4	TRBV27
TGTGCCAGCAGCGAATGGGCAGACAATGAGCAGTTCTTC	CASSEWADNEQFF	.	.	TRBJ2-1	TRBV14
TGTGCCAGCAGTCCAAGGACTAGGAGGGAGGGGGACGAGCAGTTCTTC	CASSPRTRREGDEQFF	.	few	TRBJ2-1	TRBV7-9
TGTGCCAGCACCCCGAACAGGAACACTGAAGCTTTCTTT	CASTPNRNTEAFF	.	few	TRBJ1-1	TRBV6-5
TGCGCCAGCAGCCCGGGGGACGGAGGTGAAAAACTGTTTTTT	CASSPGDGGEKLFF	.	.	TRBJ1-4	TRBV5-1
TGTGCCAGCAGGGGACGGAGTTACAATGAGCAGTTCTTC	CASRGRSYNEQFF	.	many	TRBJ2-1	TRBV12-3/TRBV12-4
TGTGCCAGCAGCTCCTACGGGGTCCCCTACGAGCAGTACTTC	CASSSYGVPYEQYF	.	.	TRBJ2-7	TRBV11-2
TGTGCCAGCAGCTTAGAGGGACTAGCGGGCTACGACGGCAGCACAGATACGCAGTATTTT	CASSLEGLAGYDGSTDTQYF	TRBD2	few	TRBJ2-3	TRBV7-9
TGCGCCAGCAGCTTCGGGACTAGCGGGGGGCTAGATACGCAGTATTTT	CASSFGTSGGLDTQYF	TRBD2	.	TRBJ2-3	TRBV5-1
TGTGCCAGCAGTTTACGGGCAGTAAGCACAGATACGCAGTATTTT	CASSLRAVSTDTQYF	.	few	TRBJ2-3	TRBV27
TGCGCCAGCAGCTGGGGGATGGCAGACGACACTGAAGCTTTCTTT	CASSWGMADDTEAFF	.	.	TRBJ1-1	TRBV5-1
TGTGCCAGCAGTGTACTAGTATTGGACTCTGTTGGGTACTATGGCTACACCTTC	CASSVLVLDSVGYYGYTF	.	.	TRBJ1-2	TRBV12-3/TRBV12-4
TGTGCCAGCAGTTTGGACAGGGTCCTGAGAGCAGATACGCAGTATTTT	CASSLDRVLRADTQYF	TRBD1	.	TRBJ2-3	TRBV12-3/TRBV12-4
TGTGCCAGCAGGGTTAGCTTCTACAATGAGCAGTTCTTC	CASRVSFYNEQFF	.	few	TRBJ2-1	TRBV5-5
TGTGCCAGCAGCCCCGACCTCCTTAGGACCACAGATACGCAGTATTTT	CASSPDLLRTTDTQYF	.	.	TRBJ2-3	TRBV12-3/TRBV12-4